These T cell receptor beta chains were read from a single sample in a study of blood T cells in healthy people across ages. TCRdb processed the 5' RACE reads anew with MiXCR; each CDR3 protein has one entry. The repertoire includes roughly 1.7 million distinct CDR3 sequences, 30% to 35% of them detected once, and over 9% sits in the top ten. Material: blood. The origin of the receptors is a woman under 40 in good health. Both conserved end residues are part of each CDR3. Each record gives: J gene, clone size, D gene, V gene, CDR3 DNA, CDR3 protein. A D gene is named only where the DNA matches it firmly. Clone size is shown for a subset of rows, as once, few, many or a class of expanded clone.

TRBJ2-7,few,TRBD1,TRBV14,TGTGCCAGCAGCCGTCAGACAGGGGGCTACGAGCAGTACTTC,CASSRQTGGYEQYF
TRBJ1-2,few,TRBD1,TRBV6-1,TGTGCCAGCAGGGCCGGGACAGGCTATGGCTACACCTTC,CASRAGTGYGYTF
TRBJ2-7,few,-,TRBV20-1,TGCAGTGCTAGGGGTCTGAGGGGAAGCTCCTACGAGCAGTACTTC,CSARGLRGSSYEQYF
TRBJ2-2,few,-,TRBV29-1,TGCAGCGTTGTCCGCGGGACGTCCGGGGAGCTGTTTTTT,CSVVRGTSGELFF
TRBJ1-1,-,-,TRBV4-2,TGTGCCAGCAGCCAGTTGAGTCCAGCGCCGAACACTGAAGCTTTCTTT,CASSQLSPAPNTEAFF
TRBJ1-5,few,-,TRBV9,TGTGCCAGCAGCGTGGACGTTCTTGATCAGCCCCAGCATTTT,CASSVDVLDQPQHF
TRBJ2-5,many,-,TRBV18,TGTGCCAGCAGCCCCCTCGGGGAGACCCAGTACTTC,CASSPLGETQYF
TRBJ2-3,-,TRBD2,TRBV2,TGTGCCTGCATGCCGGGAGGGGAAGACACAGATACGCAGTATTTT,CACMPGGEDTDTQYF
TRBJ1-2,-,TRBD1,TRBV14,TGTGCCAGCAGCCCCCTGACAGGGCACTATGGCTACACCTTC,CASSPLTGHYGYTF
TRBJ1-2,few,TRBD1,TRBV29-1,TGCAGCGTCGCGAATCAGGGGGCTGTTAACTATGGCTACACCTTC,CSVANQGAVNYGYTF
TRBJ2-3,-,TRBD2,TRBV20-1,TGCAGTGCCCATAGCGGGAGGTTCACAGATACGCAGTATTTT,CSAHSGRFTDTQYF
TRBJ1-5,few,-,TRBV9,TGTGCCAGCAGCGTAGCTCCGGTCCCCAGGAGCAATCAGCCCCAGCATTTT,CASSVAPVPRSNQPQHF
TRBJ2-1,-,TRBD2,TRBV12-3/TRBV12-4,TGTGCCAGCAGTTCGACGGGGGCTAGCGGGTACAATGAGCGGTTCTTC,CASSSTGASGYNERFF
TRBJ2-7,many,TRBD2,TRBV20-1,TGCAGTGCTAGAGAGGCTAGCGGCTCCTACGAGCAGTACTTC,CSAREASGSYEQYF
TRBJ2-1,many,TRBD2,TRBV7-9,TGTGCCAGCAGCTTAGCAGGGCGGGGGACCTACAATGAGCAGTTCTTC,CASSLAGRGTYNEQFF
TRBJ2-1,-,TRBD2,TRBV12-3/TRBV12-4,TGTGCCAGCAGTCTGAACCTAGCGGGAGTAGGCAATGAGCAGTTCTTC,CASSLNLAGVGNEQFF
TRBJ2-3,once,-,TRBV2,TGTGCCAGCAGGGTTCTCGGGACGGCTAGCACAGATACGCAGTATTTT,CASRVLGTASTDTQYF
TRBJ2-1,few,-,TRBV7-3,TGTGCCAGCAGCTTAAACCCTATGCGGGGGCTGAGATACAATGAGCAGTTCTTC,CASSLNPMRGLRYNEQFF
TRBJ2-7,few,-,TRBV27,TGTGCCAGCAGTTTAAAGTGGAGGCAGAGCTCCTACGAGCAGTACTTC,CASSLKWRQSSYEQYF
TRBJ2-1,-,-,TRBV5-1,TGCGCCAGCAGCTTGGGGAAACCAAACAATGAGCAGTTCTTC,CASSLGKPNNEQFF
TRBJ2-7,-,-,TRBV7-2,TGTGCCAGCAGCATATCCGGGACGAACTCCTACGAGCAGTACTTC,CASSISGTNSYEQYF
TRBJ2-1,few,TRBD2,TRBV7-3,TGTGCCAGCAGCCTTAAAGCGGGGAGCTCCTACAATGAGCAGTTCTTC,CASSLKAGSSYNEQFF
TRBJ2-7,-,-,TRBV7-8,TGTGCCAGCAGCTTAGGAGGGTCGAGAGAGCAGTACTTC,CASSLGGSREQYF
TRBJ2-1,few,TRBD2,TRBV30,TGTGCCTGGGCGGGACTAGCGGGGTCATTGGAGCAGTTCTTC,CAWAGLAGSLEQFF
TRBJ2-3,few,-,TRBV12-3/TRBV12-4,TGTGCCAGCAGTGTCGAAGCGAGGGCTAGCACAGATACGCAGTATTTT,CASSVEARASTDTQYF
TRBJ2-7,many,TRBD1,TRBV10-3,TGTGCCATCAGTGAGGGACAGGAACGGACCTACGAGCAGTACTTC,CAISEGQERTYEQYF
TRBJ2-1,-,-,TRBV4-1,TGCGCCAGCAGCCAAGGTGAGAAAGGGTACAATGAGCAGTTCTTC,CASSQGEKGYNEQFF
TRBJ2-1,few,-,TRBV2,TGTGCCAGCAGTGAAGTAGCGTCTAGCTCCTACAATGAGCAGTTCTTC,CASSEVASSSYNEQFF
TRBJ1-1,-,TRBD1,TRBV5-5,TGTGCCAGCAGCTCCAAAGACAGGGCGAACACTGAAGCTTTCTTT,CASSSKDRANTEAFF
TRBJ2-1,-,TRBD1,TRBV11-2,TGTGCCAGCAGCCGACGACAGGGCGGCGGCAATGAGCAGTTCTTC,CASSRRQGGGNEQFF
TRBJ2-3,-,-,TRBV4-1,TGCGCCAGCAGCCAAGATTCTGGGGGTATCAGCACAGATACGCAGTATTTT,CASSQDSGGISTDTQYF
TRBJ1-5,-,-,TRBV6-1,TGTGCCAGCAGCGCTATAGGGTTATATCAGCCCCAGCATTTT,CASSAIGLYQPQHF
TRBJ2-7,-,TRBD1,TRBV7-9,TGTGCCAGCAGCCTACAGGACAGGGACCCCTACGAGCAGTACTTC,CASSLQDRDPYEQYF
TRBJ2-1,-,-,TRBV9,TGTGCCAGCAGCGTAGCCCCCCCGGTGAACGATGAGCAGTTCTTC,CASSVAPPVNDEQFF